One and the same sample provided the 2 T cell receptor beta chains below, sequenced in a study of T cell repertoires in cytomegalovirus infection. From the reads, TCRdb called clonotypes with MiXCR, one entry per CDR3 protein. The sample carries some 350,000 distinct CDR3 sequences, roughly 34% recorded once. These receptors' antigens are unknown. The sample was cultured PBMCs, taken from culture after CMV antigen stimulation. These receptors all come from a human donor in good health (CMV status not recorded). Some clones in this sample may be carry-over from other donors' samples.

This clonotype showed up just a few times. The chain recombines TRBV28 with TRBJ2-1; the match to TRBD2 covers 13 bases. V dropped 4 bases and J dropped 7; count of bases not matched to a gene: 4. Germline V gene lookup returns CDR1 MDHEN and CDR2 SYDVKM. The length of the CDR3 is 15 residues. CDR3 region: CASSSLAGGMNEQFF. CDR3 nucleotide sequence: TGTGCCAGCAGTTCACTAGCGGGAGGGATGAATGAGCAGTTCTTC. The entire variable domain, with the rest obtained from reference TRBV28 and TRBJ2-1, is as follows: DVKVTQSSRYLVKRTGEKVFLECVQDMDHENMFWYRQDPGLGLRLIYFSYDVKMKEKGDIPEGYSVSREKKERFSLILESASTNQTSMYLCASSSLAGGMNEQFFGPGTRLTVL.

The V and J genes are TRBV20-1 and TRBJ1-1, with D possibly TRBD1 on 6 matching bases. The germline V gene has CDR1 DFQATT and CDR2 SNEGSKA (reference sequence). CDR3 length: 13 residues. Trimming shortened V by 5 bases and J by 1 base, and 11 bases separated the two germline ends. CDR3 bases: TGCAGTGCTGTGGACAGCCGGAACACTGAAGCTTTCTTT. Its translation is CSAVDSRNTEAFF.